Below, 8 T cell receptor beta chains from the same sample are listed, as sequenced in a study of T-cell memory formation after mild COVID-19. Using its own MiXCR run on the 5' RACE reads, TCRdb lists one record per CDR3 protein. The data show hundreds of thousands of distinct CDR3 sequences, with around 28% seen just once and less than 15% held by the top ten. The sequenced sample was PBMCs or a T cell subset sorted from them (not recorded which). Source of these receptors: an adult woman who had mild COVID-19 (a few samples of this study predate the infection). Cell type and time point are not known.

This clonotype was counted a few times. The CDR3 bases are TGCGCCAGCAGCCAAGATGAGGTCCTTCGCACAGATACGCAGTATTTT. Its translation is CASSQDEVLRTDTQYF. The chain combines TRBV4-1 with TRBJ2-3; D unresolved. Germline V CDR1 and CDR2: MGHRA, YSYEKL. The CDR3 length is 16 residues. The V end lost 0 bases, the J end lost 1 base, and 11 bases lay between the germline ends.

CDR3 in amino acids: CASSSDKLEGPYNEQFF. The CDR3 DNA is TGTGCCAGCAGCTCCGACAAGTTAGAGGGGCCCTACAATGAGCAGTTCTTC. The V gene is TRBV11-2, the J gene TRBJ2-1, with D perhaps assigned TRBD1 or TRBD2 (5 bases each). The CDR3 covers 17 residues. Germline-derived CDR1 and CDR2 are SGHAT and FQNNGV. Trimming removed 4 bases at V and 2 bases at J, with 18 bases between.

The V and J genes are TRBV29-1 and TRBJ2-7; TRBD1 agrees at 11 bases. V gave up 7 bases and J gave up 4 bases; unmatched junction bases: 3. The germline V gene encodes CDR1 SQVTM and CDR2 ANQGSEA. The CDR3 totals 12 residues. The CDR3 is CSGGDRGYEQYF. The CDR3 DNA reads as TGCAGCGGCGGGGACAGGGGGTACGAGCAGTACTTC.

This clonotype occurred a few times. The J gene is TRBJ2-7, the V gene TRBV20-1; D uncertain. V gave up 1 base and J gave up 7 bases, with 17 bases separating them. Germline assignment: CDR1 DFQATT and CDR2 SNEGSKA (reference sequence). The length of the CDR3 is 14 residues. CDR3 in DNA: TGCAGTGCTAGAGTATTGCGGATCCTTGAAGAGCAGTACTTC. This gives the protein CSARVLRILEEQYF.

This clonotype was found a few times. The chain combines TRBV6-1 with TRBJ1-4, with D perhaps TRBD1 (6 bases). Deletions cut 2 bases from V and 5 bases from J, with 6 bases between. The germline V gene encodes CDR1 MNHNS and CDR2 SASEGT. The length of the CDR3 is 13 residues. CDR3 in DNA: TGTGCCAGCAGTGAACAGGGGAATGAAAAACTGTTTTTT. Encoded protein: CASSEQGNEKLFF.

The chain combines TRBV6-5 with TRBJ2-3; perhaps TRBD2 as D (6 bases). This CDR3 region has 13 residues. V was trimmed by 0 bases and J by 5 bases, leaving 6 bases between them. In germline, CDR1 is MNHEY, CDR2 SVGAGI. CDR3 sequence reads: CASSYSGLDTQYF. Written as DNA, the CDR3 is TGTGCCAGCAGTTACTCGGGACTAGATACGCAGTATTTT.

In this sample, this clonotype turned up a few times. The V and J genes are TRBV29-1 and TRBJ2-5, with D possibly being TRBD2 (7 bases). Trimming took off 7 bases at V and 5 bases at J, with 17 bases between the two ends. This CDR3 has 13 amino acids. The V gene's germline CDR1 is SQVTM and CDR2 ANQGSEA. The CDR3: CSGLQGGQETQYF. The CDR3, as DNA: TGCAGCGGTCTACAGGGAGGGCAGGAGACCCAGTACTTC.

The chain has TRBV7-9 and TRBJ2-1, with D hard to call. Per germline, CDR1 SEHNR and CDR2 FQNEAQ (reference sequence). Between the trimmed V and J ends, which lost 7 bases and 7 bases, there was a span of 14 bases. The CDR3 is 13 residues long. The CDR3 protein is CASNPRPENEQFF. CDR3 bases: TGTGCCAGCAACCCCCGGCCGGAAAATGAGCAGTTCTTC.